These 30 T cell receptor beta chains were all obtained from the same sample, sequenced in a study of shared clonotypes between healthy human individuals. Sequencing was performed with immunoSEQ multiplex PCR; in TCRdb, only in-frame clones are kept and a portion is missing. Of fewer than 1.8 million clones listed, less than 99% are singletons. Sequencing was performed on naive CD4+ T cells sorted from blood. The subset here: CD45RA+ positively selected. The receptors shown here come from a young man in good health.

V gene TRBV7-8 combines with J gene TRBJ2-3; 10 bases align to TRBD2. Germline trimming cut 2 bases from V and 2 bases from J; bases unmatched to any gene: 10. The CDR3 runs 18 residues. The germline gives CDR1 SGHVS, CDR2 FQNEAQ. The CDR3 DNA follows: TGTGCCAGCAGCTTACGGACTAGCGGTAGCGGTCACACAGATACGCAGTATTTT. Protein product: CASSLRTSGSGHTDTQYF.

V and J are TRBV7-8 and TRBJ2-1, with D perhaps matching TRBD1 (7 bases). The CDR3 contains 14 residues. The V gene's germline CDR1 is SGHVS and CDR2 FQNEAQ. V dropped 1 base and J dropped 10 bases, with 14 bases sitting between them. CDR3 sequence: CASSLGGTVKEQFF. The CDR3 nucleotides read TGTGCCAGCAGCTTAGGCGGGACAGTAAAAGAGCAGTTCTTC.

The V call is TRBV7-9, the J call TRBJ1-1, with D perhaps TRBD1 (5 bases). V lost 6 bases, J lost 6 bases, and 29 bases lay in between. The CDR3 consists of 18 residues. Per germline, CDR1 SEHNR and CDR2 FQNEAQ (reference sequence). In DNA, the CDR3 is TGTGCCAGCAGACCCAAGGAGGCCACGAGGGGATCGAATGCTGAAGCTTTCTTT. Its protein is CASRPKEATRGSNAEAFF.

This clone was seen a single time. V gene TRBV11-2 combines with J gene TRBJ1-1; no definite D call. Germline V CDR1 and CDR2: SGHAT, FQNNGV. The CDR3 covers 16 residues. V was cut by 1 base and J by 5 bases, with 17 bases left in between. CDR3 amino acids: CASSLGAGPVRTEAFF. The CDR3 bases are TGTGCCAGCAGCTTAGGGGCAGGCCCCGTGAGGACTGAAGCTTTCTTT.

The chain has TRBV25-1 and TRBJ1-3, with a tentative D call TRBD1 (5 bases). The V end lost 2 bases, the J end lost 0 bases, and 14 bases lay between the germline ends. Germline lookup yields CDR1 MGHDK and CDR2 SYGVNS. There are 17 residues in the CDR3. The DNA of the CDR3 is TGTGCCAGCAGTGAAAGCGGGACTTCCCGCTCTGGAAACACCATATATTTT. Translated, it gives CASSESGTSRSGNTIYF.

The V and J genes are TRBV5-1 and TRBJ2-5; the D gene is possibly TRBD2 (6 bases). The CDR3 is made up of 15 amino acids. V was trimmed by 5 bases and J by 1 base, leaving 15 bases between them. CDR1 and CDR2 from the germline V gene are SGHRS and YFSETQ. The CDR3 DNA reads TGCGCCAGCAGGGTGGCGGGAACTCGCCAAGAGACCCAGTACTTC. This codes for CASRVAGTRQETQYF.

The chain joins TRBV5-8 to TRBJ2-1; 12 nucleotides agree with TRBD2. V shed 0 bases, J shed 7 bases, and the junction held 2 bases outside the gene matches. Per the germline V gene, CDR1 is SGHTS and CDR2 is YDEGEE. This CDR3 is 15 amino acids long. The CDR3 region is CASSLGTSGKNEQFF. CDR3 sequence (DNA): TGTGCCAGCAGCTTGGGGACTAGCGGGAAGAATGAGCAGTTCTTC. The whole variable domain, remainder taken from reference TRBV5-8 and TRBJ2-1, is EAGVTQSPTHLIKTRGQQATLRCSPISGHTSVYWYQQALGLGLQFLLWYDEGEERNRGNFPPRFSGRQFPNYSSELNVNALELEDSALYLCASSLGTSGKNEQFFGPGTRLTVL.

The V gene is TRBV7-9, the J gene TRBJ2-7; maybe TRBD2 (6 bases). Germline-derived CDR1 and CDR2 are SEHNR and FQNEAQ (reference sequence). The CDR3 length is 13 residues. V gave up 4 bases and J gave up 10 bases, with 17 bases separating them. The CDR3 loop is CASSSYTGGDQYF. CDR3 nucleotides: TGTGCCAGCAGCTCCTACACCGGAGGGGACCAGTACTTC.

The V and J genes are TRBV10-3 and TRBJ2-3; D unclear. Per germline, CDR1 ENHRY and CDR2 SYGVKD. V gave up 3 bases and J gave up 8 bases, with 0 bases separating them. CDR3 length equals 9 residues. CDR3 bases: TGTGCCATCAGTGATACGCAGTATTTT. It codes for CAISDTQYF.

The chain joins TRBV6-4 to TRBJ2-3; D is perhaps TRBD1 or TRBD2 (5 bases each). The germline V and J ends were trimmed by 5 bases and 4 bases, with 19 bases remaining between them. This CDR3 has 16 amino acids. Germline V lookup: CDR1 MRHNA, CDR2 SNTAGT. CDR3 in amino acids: CASSLDGTQVPDTQYF. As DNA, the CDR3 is TGTGCCAGCAGTCTCGACGGGACCCAAGTCCCAGATACGCAGTATTTT.

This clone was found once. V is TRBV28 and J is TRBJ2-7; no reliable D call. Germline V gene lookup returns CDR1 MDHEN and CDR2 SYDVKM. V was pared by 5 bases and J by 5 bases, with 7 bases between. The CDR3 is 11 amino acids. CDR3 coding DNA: TGTGCCAGCAGTACTGCCCACGAGCAGTACTTC. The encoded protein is CASSTAHEQYF. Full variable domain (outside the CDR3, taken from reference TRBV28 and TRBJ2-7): DVKVTQSSRYLVKRTGEKVFLECVQDMDHENMFWYRQDPGLGLRLIYFSYDVKMKEKGDIPEGYSVSREKKERFSLILESASTNQTSMYLCASSTAHEQYFGPGTRLTVT.

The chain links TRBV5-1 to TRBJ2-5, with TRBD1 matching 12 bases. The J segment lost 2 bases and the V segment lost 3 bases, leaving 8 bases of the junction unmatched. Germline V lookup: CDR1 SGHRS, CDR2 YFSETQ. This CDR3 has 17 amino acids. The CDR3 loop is CASSSSGQGARQETQYF. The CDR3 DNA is TGCGCCAGCAGCTCTTCGGGACAGGGGGCCCGTCAAGAGACCCAGTACTTC.

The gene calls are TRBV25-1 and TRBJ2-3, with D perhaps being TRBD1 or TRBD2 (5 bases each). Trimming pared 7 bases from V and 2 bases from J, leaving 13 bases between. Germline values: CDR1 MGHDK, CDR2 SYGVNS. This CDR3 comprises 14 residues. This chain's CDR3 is CASIGGLSTDTQYF. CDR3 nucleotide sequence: TGTGCCAGCATTGGGGGTCTTTCCACAGATACGCAGTATTTT.

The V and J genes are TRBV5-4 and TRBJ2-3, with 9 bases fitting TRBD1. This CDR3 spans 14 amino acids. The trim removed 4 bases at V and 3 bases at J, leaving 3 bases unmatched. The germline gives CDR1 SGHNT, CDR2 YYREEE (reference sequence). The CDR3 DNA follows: TGTGCCAGCAGCCGGACAGGGGAAACAGATACGCAGTATTTT. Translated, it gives CASSRTGETDTQYF.

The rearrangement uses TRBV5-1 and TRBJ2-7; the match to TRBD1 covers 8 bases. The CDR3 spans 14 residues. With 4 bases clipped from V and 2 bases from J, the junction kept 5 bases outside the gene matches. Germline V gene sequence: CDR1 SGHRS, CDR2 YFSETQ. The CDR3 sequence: CASSRGQDAYEQYF. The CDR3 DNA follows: TGCGCCAGCAGCCGGGGACAGGATGCCTACGAGCAGTACTTC.

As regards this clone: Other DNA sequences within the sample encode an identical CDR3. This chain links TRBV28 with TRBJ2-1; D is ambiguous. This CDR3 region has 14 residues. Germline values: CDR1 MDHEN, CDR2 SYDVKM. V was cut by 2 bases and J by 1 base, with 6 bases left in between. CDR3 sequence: CASSLAVSYNEQFF. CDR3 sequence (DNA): TGTGCCAGCAGTTTAGCGGTATCCTACAATGAGCAGTTCTTC.

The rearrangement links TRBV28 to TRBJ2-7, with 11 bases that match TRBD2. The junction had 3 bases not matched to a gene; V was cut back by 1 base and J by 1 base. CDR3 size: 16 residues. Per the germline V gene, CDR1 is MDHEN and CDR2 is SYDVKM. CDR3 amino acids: CASSLYSSGGSYEQYF. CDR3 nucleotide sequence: TGTGCCAGCAGTTTATATTCTAGCGGGGGGTCCTACGAGCAGTACTTC.

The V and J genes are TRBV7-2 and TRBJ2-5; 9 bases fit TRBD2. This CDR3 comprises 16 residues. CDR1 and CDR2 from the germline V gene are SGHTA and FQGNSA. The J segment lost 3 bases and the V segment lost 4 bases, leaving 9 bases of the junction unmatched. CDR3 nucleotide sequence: TGTGCCAGCAGCTACAATTCCTTAGCGGGAGAAGAGACCCAGTACTTC. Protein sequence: CASSYNSLAGEETQYF. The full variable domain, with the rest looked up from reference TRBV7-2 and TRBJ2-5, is GAGVSQSPSNKVTEKGKDVELRCDPISGHTALYWYRQSLGQGLEFLIYFQGNSAPDKSGLPSDRFSAERTGGSVSTLTIQRTQQEDSAVYLCASSYNSLAGEETQYFGPGTRLLVL.

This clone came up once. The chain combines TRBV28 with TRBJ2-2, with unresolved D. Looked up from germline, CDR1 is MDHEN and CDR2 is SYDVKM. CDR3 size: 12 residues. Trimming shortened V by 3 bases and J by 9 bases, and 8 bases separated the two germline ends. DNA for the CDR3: TGTGCCAGCAGTTTCGCTCGGCGGGAGCTGTTTTTT. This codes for CASSFARRELFF.

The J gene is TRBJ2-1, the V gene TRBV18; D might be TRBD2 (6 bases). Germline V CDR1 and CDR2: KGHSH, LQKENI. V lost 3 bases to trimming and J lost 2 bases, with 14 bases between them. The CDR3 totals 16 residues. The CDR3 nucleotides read TGTGCCAGCTCACCCCTCCCGGGAGCCCCCTACAATGAGCAGTTCTTC. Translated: CASSPLPGAPYNEQFF.

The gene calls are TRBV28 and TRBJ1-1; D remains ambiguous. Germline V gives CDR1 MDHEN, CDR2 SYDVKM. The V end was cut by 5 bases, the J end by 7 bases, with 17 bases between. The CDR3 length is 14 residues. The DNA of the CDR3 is TGTGCCAGCAGTCCCGGCTTAATGGTGGTTGAAGCTTTCTTT. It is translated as CASSPGLMVVEAFF.

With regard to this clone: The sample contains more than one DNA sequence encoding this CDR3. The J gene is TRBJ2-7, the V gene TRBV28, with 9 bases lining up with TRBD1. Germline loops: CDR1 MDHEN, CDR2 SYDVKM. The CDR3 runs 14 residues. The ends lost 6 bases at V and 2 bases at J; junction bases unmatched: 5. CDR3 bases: TGTGCCAGCAGCCCGGGACAGGGCCCCTACGAGCAGTACTTC. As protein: CASSPGQGPYEQYF. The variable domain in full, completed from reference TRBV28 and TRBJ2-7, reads DVKVTQSSRYLVKRTGEKVFLECVQDMDHENMFWYRQDPGLGLRLIYFSYDVKMKEKGDIPEGYSVSREKKERFSLILESASTNQTSMYLCASSPGQGPYEQYFGPGTRLTVT.

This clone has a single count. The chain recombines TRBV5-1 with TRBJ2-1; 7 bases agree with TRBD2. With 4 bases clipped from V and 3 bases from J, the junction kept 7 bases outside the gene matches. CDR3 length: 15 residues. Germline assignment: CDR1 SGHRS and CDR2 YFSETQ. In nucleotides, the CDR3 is TGCGCCAGCAGCGTAGGACTAGACTTCTACAATGAGCAGTTCTTC. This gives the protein CASSVGLDFYNEQFF.

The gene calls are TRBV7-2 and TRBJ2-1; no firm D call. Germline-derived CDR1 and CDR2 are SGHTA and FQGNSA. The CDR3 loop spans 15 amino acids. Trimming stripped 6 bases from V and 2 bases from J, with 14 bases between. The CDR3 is CASRLMCGAYNEQFF. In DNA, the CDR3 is TGTGCCAGCAGATTAATGTGTGGCGCCTACAATGAGCAGTTCTTC. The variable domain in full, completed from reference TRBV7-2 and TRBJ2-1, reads GAGVSQSPSNKVTEKGKDVELRCDPISGHTALYWYRQSLGQGLEFLIYFQGNSAPDKSGLPSDRFSAERTGGSVSTLTIQRTQQEDSAVYLCASRLMCGAYNEQFFGPGTRLTVL.

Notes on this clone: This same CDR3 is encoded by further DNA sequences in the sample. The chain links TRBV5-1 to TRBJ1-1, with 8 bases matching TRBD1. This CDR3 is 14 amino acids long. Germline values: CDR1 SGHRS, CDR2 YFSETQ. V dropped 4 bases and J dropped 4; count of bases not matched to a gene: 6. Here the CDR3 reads CASSTGQGSTEAFF. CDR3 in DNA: TGCGCCAGCAGCACCGGACAGGGTTCCACTGAAGCTTTCTTT.

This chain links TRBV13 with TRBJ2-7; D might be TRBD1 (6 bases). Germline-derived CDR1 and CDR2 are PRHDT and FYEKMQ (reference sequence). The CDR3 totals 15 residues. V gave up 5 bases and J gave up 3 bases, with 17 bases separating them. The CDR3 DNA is TGTGCCAGCAGCGAATCCGGGACACTCAACTACGAGCAGTACTTC. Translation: CASSESGTLNYEQYF.

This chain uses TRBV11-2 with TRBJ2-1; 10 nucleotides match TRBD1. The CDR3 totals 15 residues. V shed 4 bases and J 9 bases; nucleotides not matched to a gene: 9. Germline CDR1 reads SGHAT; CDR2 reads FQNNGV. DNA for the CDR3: TGTGCCAGCAGCTCGGGACAGGGGTTTCGGGGTGAGCAGTTCTTC. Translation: CASSSGQGFRGEQFF.

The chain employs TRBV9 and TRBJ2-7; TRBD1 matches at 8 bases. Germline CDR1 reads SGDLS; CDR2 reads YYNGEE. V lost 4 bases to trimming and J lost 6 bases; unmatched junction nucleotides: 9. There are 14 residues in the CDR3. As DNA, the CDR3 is TGTGCCAGCAGCACGGACAGGGACCTCGGCGAGCAGTACTTC. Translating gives CASSTDRDLGEQYF.

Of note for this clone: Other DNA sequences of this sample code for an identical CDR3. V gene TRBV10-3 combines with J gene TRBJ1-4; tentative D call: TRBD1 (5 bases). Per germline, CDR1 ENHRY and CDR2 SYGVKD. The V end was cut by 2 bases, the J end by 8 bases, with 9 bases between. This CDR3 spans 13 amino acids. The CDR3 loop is CAISEGGSEKLFF. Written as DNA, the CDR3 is TGTGCCATCAGTGAGGGGGGAAGCGAAAAACTGTTTTTT.

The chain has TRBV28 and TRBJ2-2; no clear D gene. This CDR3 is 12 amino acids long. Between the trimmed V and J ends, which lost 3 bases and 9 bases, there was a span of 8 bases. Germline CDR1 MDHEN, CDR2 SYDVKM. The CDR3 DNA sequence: TGTGCCAGCAGTTTGAGGTCCCGGGAGCTGTTTTTT. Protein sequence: CASSLRSRELFF.